These 15 T cell receptor beta chains were all obtained from the same sample, sequenced in a study of human T cells and chemical hapten exposure. Time point: patch test 1, 2 weeks after DPC sensitization. The treatment: therapeutic diphenylcyclopropenone sensitization with weekly scalp DPC. From the RACE reads, TCRdb called clonotypes with MiXCR, one entry per CDR3 protein. This table holds fewer than 400,000 distinct CDR3 sequences, roughly 6.9% found once. The source material was whole blood, sampled in connection with sensitization to the hapten diphenylcyclopropenone (DPC). These receptors were taken from a woman between 18 and 30 years old with alopecia areata. Some clones in this sample may be carry-over from other donors' samples.

This clonotype was found a few times. The gene calls are TRBV6-2 or TRBV6-3 and TRBJ1-4, with D possibly TRBD1 on 6 matching bases. Germline V gives CDR1 MNHEY, CDR2 SVGEGT. The V end lost 6 bases, the J end lost 4 bases, and 15 bases lay between the germline ends. The CDR3 is 15 amino acids. CDR3 nucleotide sequence: TGTGCCAGCAGACCCCACAGAGGGGGTAATGAAAAACTGTTTTTT. Translating it yields CASRPHRGGNEKLFF.

This clonotype was counted a few times. This chain links TRBV4-1 with TRBJ1-2, with D possibly matching TRBD1 (5 bases). The germline V and J ends were trimmed by 4 bases and 7 bases, with 19 bases remaining between them. This CDR3 region has 15 residues. Per germline, CDR1 MGHRA and CDR2 YSYEKL. The CDR3, as DNA: TGCGCCAGCAGCCCGCAAATTGGGGGTCAGAGTGGCTACACCTTC. Translating gives CASSPQIGGQSGYTF.

This clonotype was counted between two and nine times. The chain is built from TRBV2 and TRBJ2-5, with 15 bases identical to TRBD2. The CDR3 has 15 amino acids. Germline V gives CDR1 SNHLY, CDR2 FYNNEI. V lost 6 bases and J lost 5; bases outside the gene matches: 4. This CDR3 reads CASRRTSGGAETQYF. DNA of the CDR3: TGTGCCAGCAGACGGACTAGCGGGGGGGCCGAGACCCAGTACTTC.

In its sample, this clonotype was seen many times. CDR3 nucleotide sequence: TGTGCCAGCAGCCAAGAGCTAGCGGGGGCAGATGAGCAGTTCTTC. Translating gives CASSQELAGADEQFF. The rearrangement joins TRBV4-2 to TRBJ2-1; 10 nucleotides align to TRBD2. The germline V gene encodes CDR1 LGHNA and CDR2 YNFKEQ. This CDR3 spans 15 amino acids. J gave up 8 bases and V 0 bases, and 4 bases lay outside the gene matches.

This clonotype was seen repeatedly, ten times or more. The CDR3 loop is CASSEDRGEQYF. The CDR3 coding sequence is TGTGCCAGCAGTGAAGACAGGGGCGAGCAGTACTTC. J is TRBJ2-7 and V is TRBV6-1, with TRBD1 matching 7 bases. The germline gives CDR1 MNHNS, CDR2 SASEGT. The CDR3 is 12 residues long. Losses at the gene ends were 1 base for V and 6 bases for J; bases not matched to a gene: 0.

This clonotype was counted ten times or more. The genes are TRBV24-1 and TRBJ2-4; D is uncertain. Trimming removed 3 bases from V and 8 bases from J, with 16 bases in between. The germline V gene encodes CDR1 KGHDR and CDR2 SFDVKD. The CDR3 totals 15 residues. CDR3 DNA: TGTGCCACCAGTGATCGCCAACCCTGGGAAGACATTCAGTACTTC. Protein sequence: CATSDRQPWEDIQYF.

The table lists this clonotype with many counts. The chain combines TRBV2 with TRBJ2-6; D gene unclear. The CDR3 has 14 amino acids. Trimming cost V 3 bases and J 1 base, with 4 bases left between them. Germline values: CDR1 SNHLY, CDR2 FYNNEI. The CDR3 is CASSDRSGANVLTF. For the CDR3, the DNA is TGTGCCAGCAGTGACAGATCTGGGGCCAACGTCCTGACTTTC.

This clonotype was counted between two and nine times. This chain connects TRBV9 to TRBJ2-7; D is unclear. There are 13 residues in the CDR3. The germline V and J ends were trimmed by 4 bases and 1 base, with 9 bases remaining between them. Germline CDR1 SGDLS, CDR2 YYNGEE. This chain's CDR3 is CASSPQVSYEQYF. CDR3 DNA: TGTGCCAGCAGCCCGCAGGTATCCTACGAGCAGTACTTC.

This clonotype was seen only a few times. This rearrangement joins TRBV20-1 to TRBJ1-2; 9 bases agree with TRBD1. The CDR3 has 15 residues. The V and J ends lost 0 bases and 8 bases, in that order; junction bases with no gene match: 10. Germline lookup yields CDR1 DFQATT and CDR2 SNEGSKA (reference sequence). CDR3 amino acids: CSARDLGTGFGGYTF. DNA of the CDR3: TGCAGTGCTAGAGATCTGGGGACAGGGTTCGGCGGCTACACCTTC.

Worth noting for this clonotype: This CDR3 is missing its conserved last phenylalanine or tryptophan, likely due to a read error. The chain has TRBV2 and TRBJ2-1; 9 bases align to TRBD1. V dropped 6 bases and J dropped 8; count of bases not matched to a gene: 14. CDR1 SNHLY and CDR2 FYNNEI come from the germline V gene. This CDR3 is built from 16 residues. CDR3 protein: CASRRDRDREGDEQFY. The CDR3 nucleotides are TGTGCCAGCAGACGCGACCGGGACAGGGAAGGCGATGAGCAGTTCTAC.

This clonotype was detected many times. The chain has TRBV6-6 and TRBJ2-5; D not certain. Germline values: CDR1 MNHNY, CDR2 SVGAGI (reference sequence). The CDR3 spans 13 residues. The V end was cut by 2 bases, the J end by 6 bases, with 10 bases between. The CDR3 coding sequence is TGTGCCAGCAGTTACGGGTTACCACAGACCCAGTACTTC. Translating it yields CASSYGLPQTQYF.

The V gene is TRBV6-1, the J gene TRBJ2-1; TRBD2 agrees at 8 bases. The ends lost 7 bases at V and 4 bases at J; junction bases unmatched: 21. Germline V gene data show CDR1 as MNHNS and CDR2 as SASEGT. The CDR3 is 19 residues long. CDR3 region: CASNPGDKEVAGWYNEQFF. DNA for the CDR3: TGTGCCAGCAATCCTGGGGACAAGGAGGTAGCGGGGTGGTACAATGAGCAGTTCTTC.

The chain combines TRBV7-4 with TRBJ2-3, with D perhaps matching TRBD1 or TRBD2 (5 bases each). Per the germline V gene, CDR1 is SGHVT and CDR2 is SQSDAQ. The CDR3 is 11 amino acids. Between the trimmed V and J ends, which lost 5 bases and 11 bases, there was a span of 11 bases. The CDR3, as DNA: TGTGCCAGCAGCCCGTCAGGGAGGCAGTATTTT. This codes for CASSPSGRQYF.

This chain connects TRBV7-2 to TRBJ2-4, with 7 positions matching TRBD1. Germline CDR1 reads SGHTA; CDR2 reads FQGNSA. The CDR3 covers 13 residues. The trim removed 5 bases at V and 11 bases at J, leaving 9 bases unmatched. The CDR3 DNA sequence: TGTGCCAGCAGCCCCCGACAGGGAGCCCTTCAGTACTTC. Residues: CASSPRQGALQYF.

The table lists this clonotype with a few counts. The rearrangement links TRBV4-1 to TRBJ2-1; tentatively, D is TRBD2 (7 bases). Germline-derived CDR1 and CDR2 are MGHRA and YSYEKL. The CDR3 totals 14 residues. V dropped 8 bases and J dropped 9 bases, with 20 bases sitting between them. Here the CDR3 reads CASGSGGGRGEQFF. The CDR3 bases are TGCGCCAGCGGGTCTGGGGGGGGGCGCGGTGAGCAGTTCTTC.